This section outlines one T cell receptor (beta chain) sequence together with its context. Its antigen is not known. This sample was included in a study of T cell responses to AZD1222 COVID-19 vaccine. Findings and caveats of the study: The sample set comprised mostly white British donors with more females, and clonal diversity was possibly underestimated. Spike-wide coverage was observed for vaccine-associated CD4 TCRs, with dominant responses at 160-218 and 743-854.

Measured with immunoSEQ multiplex PCR; TCRdb has only the in-frame clones, and not every one. The table lists around 130,000 clones, about nine tenths of them singletons. The source is an adult who received the AZD1222 COVID-19 vaccine. The sample was peripheral blood, taken 28 days after the second AZD1222 dose.

CDR3 DNA sequence: TGTGCCAGTAGTACCCAGGGGGCTTACTACGAGCAGTACTTC. Translating gives CASSTQGAYYEQYF. The chain recombines TRBV19 with TRBJ2-7, with TRBD1 matching 8 bases. Germline-derived CDR1 and CDR2 are LNHDA and SQIVND (reference sequence). The CDR3 has 14 amino acids. With 4 bases clipped from V and 3 bases from J, the junction kept 5 bases outside the gene matches.